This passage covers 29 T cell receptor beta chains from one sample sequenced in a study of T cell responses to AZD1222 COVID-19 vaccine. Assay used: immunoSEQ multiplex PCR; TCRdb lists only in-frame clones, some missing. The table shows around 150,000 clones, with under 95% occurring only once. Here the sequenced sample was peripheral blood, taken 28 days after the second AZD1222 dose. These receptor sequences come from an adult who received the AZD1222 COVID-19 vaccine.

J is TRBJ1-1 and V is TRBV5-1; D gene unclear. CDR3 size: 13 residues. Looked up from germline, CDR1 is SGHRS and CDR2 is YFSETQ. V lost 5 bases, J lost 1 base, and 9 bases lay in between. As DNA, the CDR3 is TGCGCCAGCAGTCCGGGATCGAACACTGAAGCTTTCTTT. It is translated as CASSPGSNTEAFF.

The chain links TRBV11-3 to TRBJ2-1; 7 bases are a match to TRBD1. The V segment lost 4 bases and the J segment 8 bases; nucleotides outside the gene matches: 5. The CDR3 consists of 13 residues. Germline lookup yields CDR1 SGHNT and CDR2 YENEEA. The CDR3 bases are TGTGCCAGCAGCTCGACAGGGATCGATGAGCAGTTCTTC. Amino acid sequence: CASSSTGIDEQFF. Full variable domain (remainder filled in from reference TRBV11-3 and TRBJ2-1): EAGVVQSPRYKIIEKKQPVAFWCNPISGHNTLYWYLQNLGQGPELLIRYENEEAVDDSQLPKDRFSAERLKGVDSTLKIQPAELGDSAVYLCASSSTGIDEQFFGPGTRLTVL.

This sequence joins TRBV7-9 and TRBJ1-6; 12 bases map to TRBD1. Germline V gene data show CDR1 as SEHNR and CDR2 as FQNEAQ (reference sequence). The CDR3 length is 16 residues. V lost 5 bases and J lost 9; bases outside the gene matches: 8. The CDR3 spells CASSLGKGQGASPLHF. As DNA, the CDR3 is TGTGCCAGCAGCCTGGGCAAGGGACAGGGGGCTTCACCCCTCCACTTT.

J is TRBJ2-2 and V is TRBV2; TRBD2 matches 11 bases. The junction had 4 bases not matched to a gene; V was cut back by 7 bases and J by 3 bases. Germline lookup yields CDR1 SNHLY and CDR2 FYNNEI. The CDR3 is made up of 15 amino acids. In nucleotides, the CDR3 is TGTGCCAGCATTGGACTAGCGGGTCACACCGGGGAGCTGTTTTTT. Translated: CASIGLAGHTGELFF.

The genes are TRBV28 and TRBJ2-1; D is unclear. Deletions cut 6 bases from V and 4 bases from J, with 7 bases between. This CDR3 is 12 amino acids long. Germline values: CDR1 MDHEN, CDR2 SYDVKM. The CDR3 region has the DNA TGTGCCAGCAGCCCTGAGTACAATGAGCAGTTCTTC. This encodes CASSPEYNEQFF.

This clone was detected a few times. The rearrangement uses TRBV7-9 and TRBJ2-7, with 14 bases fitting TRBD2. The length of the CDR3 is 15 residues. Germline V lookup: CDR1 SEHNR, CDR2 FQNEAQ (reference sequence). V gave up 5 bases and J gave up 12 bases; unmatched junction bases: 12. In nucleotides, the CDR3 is TGTGCCAGCAGCACCCCGACTAGCGGGAGGGCCAGGGTGTACTTC. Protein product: CASSTPTSGRARVYF.

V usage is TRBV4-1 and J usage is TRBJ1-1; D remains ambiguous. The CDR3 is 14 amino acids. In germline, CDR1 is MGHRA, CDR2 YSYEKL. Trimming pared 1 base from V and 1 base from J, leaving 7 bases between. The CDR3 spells CASSQVRENTEAFF. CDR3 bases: TGCGCCAGCAGCCAAGTGCGGGAGAACACTGAAGCTTTCTTT.

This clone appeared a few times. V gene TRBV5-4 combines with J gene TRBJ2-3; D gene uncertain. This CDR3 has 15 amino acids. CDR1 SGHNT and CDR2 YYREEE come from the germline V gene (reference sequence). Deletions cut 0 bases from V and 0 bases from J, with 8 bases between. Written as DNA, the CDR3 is TGTGCCAGCAGCTTGGGGCGCATAAGCACAGATACGCAGTATTTT. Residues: CASSLGRISTDTQYF.

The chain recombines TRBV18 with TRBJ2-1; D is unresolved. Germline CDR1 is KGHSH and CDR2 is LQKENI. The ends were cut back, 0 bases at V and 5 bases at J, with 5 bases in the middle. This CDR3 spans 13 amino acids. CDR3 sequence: CASSPPIHNEQFF. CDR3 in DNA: TGTGCCAGCTCACCACCAATCCACAATGAGCAGTTCTTC.

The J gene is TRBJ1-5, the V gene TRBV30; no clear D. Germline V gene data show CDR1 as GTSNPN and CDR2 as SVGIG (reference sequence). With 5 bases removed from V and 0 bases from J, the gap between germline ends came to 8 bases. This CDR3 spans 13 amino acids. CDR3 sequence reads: CAWAFSSNQPQHF. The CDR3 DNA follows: TGTGCCTGGGCTTTTTCTAGCAATCAGCCCCAGCATTTT.

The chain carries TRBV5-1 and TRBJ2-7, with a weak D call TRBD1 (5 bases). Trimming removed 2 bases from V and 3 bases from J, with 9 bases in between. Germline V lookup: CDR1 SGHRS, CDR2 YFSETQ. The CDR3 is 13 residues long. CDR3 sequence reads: CASSFQGNYEQYF. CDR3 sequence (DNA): TGCGCCAGCAGCTTCCAGGGAAACTACGAGCAGTACTTC.

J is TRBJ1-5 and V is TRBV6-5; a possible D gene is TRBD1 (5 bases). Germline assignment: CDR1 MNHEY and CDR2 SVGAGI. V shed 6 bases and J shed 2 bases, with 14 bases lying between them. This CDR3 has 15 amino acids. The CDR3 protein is CASSPGGFGNQPQHF. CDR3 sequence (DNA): TGTGCCAGCAGCCCCGGGGGGTTCGGCAATCAGCCCCAGCATTTT.

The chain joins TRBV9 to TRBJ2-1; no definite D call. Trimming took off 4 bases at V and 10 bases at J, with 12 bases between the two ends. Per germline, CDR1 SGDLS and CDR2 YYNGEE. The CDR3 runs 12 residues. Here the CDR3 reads CASSPHWEEQFF. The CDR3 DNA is TGTGCCAGCAGCCCACACTGGGAAGAGCAGTTCTTC.

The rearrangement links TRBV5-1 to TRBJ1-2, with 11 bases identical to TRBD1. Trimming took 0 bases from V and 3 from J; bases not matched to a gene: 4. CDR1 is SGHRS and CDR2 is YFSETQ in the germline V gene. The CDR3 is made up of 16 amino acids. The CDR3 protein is CASSLGTGGLYYGYTF. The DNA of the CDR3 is TGCGCCAGCAGCTTGGGGACAGGGGGCTTGTACTATGGCTACACCTTC.

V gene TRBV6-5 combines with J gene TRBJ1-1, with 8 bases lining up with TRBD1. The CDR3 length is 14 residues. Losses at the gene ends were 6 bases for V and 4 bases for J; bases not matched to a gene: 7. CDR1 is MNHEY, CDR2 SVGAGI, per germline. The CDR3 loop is CASRSGQGTTEAFF. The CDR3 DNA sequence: TGTGCCAGCAGGAGTGGACAGGGAACCACTGAAGCTTTCTTT.

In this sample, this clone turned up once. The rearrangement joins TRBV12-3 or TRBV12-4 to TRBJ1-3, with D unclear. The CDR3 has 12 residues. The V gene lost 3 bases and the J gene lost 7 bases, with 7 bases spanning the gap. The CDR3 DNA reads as TGTGCCAGCAGTTTCCCCCGTAACACCATATATTTT. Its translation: CASSFPRNTIYF.

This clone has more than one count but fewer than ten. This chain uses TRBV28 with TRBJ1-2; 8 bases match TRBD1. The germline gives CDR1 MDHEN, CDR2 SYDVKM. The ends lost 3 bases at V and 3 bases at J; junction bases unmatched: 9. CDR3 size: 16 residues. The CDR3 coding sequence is TGTGCCAGCAGTTTCACCAGGGGGCGCAGGGACTATGGCTACACCTTC. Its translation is CASSFTRGRRDYGYTF.

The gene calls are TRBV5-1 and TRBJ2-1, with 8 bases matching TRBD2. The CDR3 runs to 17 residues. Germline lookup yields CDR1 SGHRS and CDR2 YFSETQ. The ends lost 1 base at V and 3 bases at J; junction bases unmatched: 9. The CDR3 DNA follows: TGCGCCAGCAGCTTGTTCCCAAGCGGGAGCAACTACAATGAGCAGTTCTTC. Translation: CASSLFPSGSNYNEQFF.

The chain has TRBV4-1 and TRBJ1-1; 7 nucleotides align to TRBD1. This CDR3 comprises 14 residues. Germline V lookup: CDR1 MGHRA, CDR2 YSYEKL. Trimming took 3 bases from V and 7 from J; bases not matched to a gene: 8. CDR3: CASSHPRGLNEAFF. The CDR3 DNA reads TGCGCCAGCAGCCACCCGAGGGGGCTCAATGAAGCTTTCTTT.

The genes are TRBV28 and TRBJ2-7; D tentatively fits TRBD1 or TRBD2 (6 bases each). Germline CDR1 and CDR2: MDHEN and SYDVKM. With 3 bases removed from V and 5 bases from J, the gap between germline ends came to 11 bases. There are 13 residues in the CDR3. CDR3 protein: CASSFQGRNEQYF. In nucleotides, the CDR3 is TGTGCCAGCAGTTTTCAGGGGAGGAACGAGCAGTACTTC.

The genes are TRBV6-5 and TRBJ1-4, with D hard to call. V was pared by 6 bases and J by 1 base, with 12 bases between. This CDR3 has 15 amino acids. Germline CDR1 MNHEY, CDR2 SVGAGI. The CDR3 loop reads CASRGSVRTNEKLFF. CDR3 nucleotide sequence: TGTGCCAGCAGAGGGTCAGTGAGAACTAATGAAAAACTGTTTTTT.

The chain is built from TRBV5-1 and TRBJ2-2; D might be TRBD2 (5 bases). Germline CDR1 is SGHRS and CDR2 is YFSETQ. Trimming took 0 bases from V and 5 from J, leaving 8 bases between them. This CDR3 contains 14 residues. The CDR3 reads CASSLGSGTGELFF. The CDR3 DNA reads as TGCGCCAGCAGCTTGGGTTCGGGGACCGGGGAGCTGTTTTTT. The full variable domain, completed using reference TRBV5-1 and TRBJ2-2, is KAGVTQTPRYLIKTRGQQVTLSCSPISGHRSVSWYQQTPGQGLQFLFEYFSETQRNKGNFPGRFSGRQFSNSRSEMNVSTLELGDSALYLCASSLGSGTGELFFGEGSRLTVL.

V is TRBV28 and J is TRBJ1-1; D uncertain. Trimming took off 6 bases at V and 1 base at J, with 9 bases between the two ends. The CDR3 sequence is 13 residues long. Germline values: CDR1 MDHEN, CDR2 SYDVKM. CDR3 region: CASSPHQNTEAFF. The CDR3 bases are TGTGCCAGCAGCCCACATCAGAACACTGAAGCTTTCTTT.

The CDR3 spells CASSQEYPGLAGAVTDTQYF. The CDR3, as DNA: TGCGCCAGCAGCCAGGAGTATCCGGGACTAGCGGGAGCAGTTACAGATACGCAGTATTTT. J is TRBJ2-3 and V is TRBV4-3; 14 positions match TRBD2. This CDR3 spans 20 amino acids. Germline V gene data show CDR1 as LGHNA and CDR2 as YSLEER. The V segment lost 3 bases and the J segment 3 bases; nucleotides outside the gene matches: 14.

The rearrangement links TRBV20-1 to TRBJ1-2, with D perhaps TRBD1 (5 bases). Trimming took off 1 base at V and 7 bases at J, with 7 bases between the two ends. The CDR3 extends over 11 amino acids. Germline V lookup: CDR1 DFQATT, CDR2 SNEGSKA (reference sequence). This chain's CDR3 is CSARGGTGYTF. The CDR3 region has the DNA TGCAGTGCTAGAGGTGGGACTGGCTACACCTTC.

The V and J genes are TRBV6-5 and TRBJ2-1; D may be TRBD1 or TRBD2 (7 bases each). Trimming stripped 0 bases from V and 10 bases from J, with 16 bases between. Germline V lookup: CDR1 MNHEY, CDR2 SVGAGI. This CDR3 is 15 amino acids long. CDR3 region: CASSYSGRGLREQFF. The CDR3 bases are TGTGCCAGCAGTTACTCGGGGAGGGGGCTTAGGGAGCAGTTCTTC.

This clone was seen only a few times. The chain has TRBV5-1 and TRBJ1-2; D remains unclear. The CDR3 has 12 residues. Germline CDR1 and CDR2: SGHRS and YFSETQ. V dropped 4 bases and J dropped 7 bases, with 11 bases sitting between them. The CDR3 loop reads CASSPESFGYTF. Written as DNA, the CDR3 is TGCGCCAGCAGCCCCGAGAGTTTTGGCTACACCTTC.

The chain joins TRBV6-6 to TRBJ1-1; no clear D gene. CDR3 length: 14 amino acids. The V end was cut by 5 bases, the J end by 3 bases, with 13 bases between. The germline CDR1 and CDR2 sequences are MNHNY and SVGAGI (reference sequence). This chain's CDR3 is CASSGISGDTEAFF. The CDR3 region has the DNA TGTGCCAGCAGTGGGATCTCCGGGGACACTGAAGCTTTCTTT.

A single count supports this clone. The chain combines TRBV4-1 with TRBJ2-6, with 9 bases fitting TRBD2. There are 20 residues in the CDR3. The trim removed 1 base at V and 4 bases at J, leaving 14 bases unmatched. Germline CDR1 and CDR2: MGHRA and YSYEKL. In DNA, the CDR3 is TGCGCCAGCAGCCAAGCTCCCTCTAGCGGGGCTTGGGCGGGGGCCAACGTCCTGACTTTC. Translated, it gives CASSQAPSSGAWAGANVLTF.